Listed here is a single TCR beta chain. The CDR3 extends over 13 amino acids. Per germline, CDR1 GTSNPN and CDR2 SVGIG (reference sequence). Trimming cost V 2 bases and J 6 bases; bases outside gene matches: 4. Participants comprised healthy donors of bone marrow. These data come from a study of cytomegalovirus exposure and HLA in healthy donors. Use of 60 Vbeta and 13 Jbeta primers characterized the PCR. The assay was immunoSEQ multiplex PCR, and TCRdb's table has in-frame clones only and misses some. The table shows some 110,000 clones, with about three quarters occurring only once. The receptor's source is a woman aged 18-29 years in good health and CMV-seropositive. The sequencing sample was made of PBMCs. The rearrangement uses TRBV30 and TRBJ2-7; TRBD2 matches at 10 bases. The chain's CDR3 is CAWSLTSGTEQYF. DNA for the CDR3: TGTGCCTGGAGTCTAACTAGCGGGACCGAGCAGTACTTC.